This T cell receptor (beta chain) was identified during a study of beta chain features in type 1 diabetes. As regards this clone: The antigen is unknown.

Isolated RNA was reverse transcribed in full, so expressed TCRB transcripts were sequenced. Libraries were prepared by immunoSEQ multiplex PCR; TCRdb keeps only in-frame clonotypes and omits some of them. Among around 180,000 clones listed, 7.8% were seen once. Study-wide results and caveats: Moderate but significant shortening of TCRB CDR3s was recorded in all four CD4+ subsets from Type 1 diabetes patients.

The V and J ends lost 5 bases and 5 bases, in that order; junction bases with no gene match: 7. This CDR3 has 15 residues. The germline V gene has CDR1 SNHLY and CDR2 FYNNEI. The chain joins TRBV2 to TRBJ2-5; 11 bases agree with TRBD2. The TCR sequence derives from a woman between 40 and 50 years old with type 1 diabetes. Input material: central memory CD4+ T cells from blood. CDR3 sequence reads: CASSLRSSGGETQYF. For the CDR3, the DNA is TGTGCCAGCAGTCTACGGTCTAGCGGGGGGGAGACCCAGTACTTC.